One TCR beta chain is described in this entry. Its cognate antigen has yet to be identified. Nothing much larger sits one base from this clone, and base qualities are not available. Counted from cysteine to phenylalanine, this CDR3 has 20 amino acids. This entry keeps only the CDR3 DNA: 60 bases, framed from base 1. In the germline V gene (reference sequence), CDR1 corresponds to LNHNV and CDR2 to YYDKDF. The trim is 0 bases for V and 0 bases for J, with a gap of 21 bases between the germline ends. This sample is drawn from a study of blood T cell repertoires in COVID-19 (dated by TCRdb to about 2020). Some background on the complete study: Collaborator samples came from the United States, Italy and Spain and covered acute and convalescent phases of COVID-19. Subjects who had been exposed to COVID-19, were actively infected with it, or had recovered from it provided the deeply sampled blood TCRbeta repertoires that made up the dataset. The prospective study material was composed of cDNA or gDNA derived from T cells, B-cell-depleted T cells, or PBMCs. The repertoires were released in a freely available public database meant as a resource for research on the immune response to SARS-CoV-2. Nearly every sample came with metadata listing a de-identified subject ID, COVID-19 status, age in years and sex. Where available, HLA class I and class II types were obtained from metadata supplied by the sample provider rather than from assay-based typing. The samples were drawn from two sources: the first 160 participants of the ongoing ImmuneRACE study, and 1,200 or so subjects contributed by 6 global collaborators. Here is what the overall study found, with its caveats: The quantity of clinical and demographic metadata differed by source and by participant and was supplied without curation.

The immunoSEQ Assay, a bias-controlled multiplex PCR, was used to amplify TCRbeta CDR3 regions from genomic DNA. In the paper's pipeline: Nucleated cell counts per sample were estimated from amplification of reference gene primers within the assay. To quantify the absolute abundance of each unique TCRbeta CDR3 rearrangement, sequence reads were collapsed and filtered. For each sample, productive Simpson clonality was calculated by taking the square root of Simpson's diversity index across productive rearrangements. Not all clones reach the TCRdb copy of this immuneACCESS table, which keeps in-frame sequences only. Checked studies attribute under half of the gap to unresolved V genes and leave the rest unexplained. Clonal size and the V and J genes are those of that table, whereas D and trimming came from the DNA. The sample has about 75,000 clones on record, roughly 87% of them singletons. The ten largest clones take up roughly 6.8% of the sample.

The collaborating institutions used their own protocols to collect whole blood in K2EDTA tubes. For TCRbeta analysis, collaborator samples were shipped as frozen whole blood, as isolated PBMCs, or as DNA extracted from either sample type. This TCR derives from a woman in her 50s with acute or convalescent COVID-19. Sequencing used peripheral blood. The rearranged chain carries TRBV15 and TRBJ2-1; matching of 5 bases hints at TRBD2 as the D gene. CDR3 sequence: CATSRDYRFYAGSSYNEQFF. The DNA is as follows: TGTGCCACCAGCAGAGATTACCGATTTTATGCGGGTTCCTCCTACAATGAGCAGTTCTTC.